Listed below are T cell receptor beta chains from one sample, sequenced in a study of cytomegalovirus exposure and HLA in healthy donors. Clones were read by immunoSEQ multiplex PCR, and TCRdb kept only the in-frame ones, dropping some. Of about 170,000 clones in the sample, under 85% are singletons; the top ten hold about 5%. Material: PBMCs. The receptor source for this set is a woman aged 18-29 years in good health and CMV-seropositive. CDR3s include the opening cysteine and the closing phenylalanine or tryptophan. A D gene is named only where the DNA matches it firmly. Only some rows state a clone size, as once, few, many or a class for expanded clones.

abundance: NA; v_gene: TRBV19; j_gene: TRBJ1-2; d_gene: NA; CDR3aa: CATNAGVGYTF; CDR3nt: TGTGCCACCAACGCAGGGGTCGGCTACACCTTC
abundance: NA; v_gene: TRBV5-4; j_gene: TRBJ2-2; d_gene: TRBD2; CDR3aa: CASSSLAGGTNTGELFF; CDR3nt: TGTGCCAGCAGCTCTCTCGCGGGGGGGACAAACACCGGGGAGCTGTTTTTT
abundance: NA; v_gene: TRBV5-1; j_gene: TRBJ2-7; d_gene: TRBD1; CDR3aa: CASSLAGGEYEQYF; CDR3nt: TGCGCCAGCAGCTTGGCAGGGGGCGAATACGAGCAGTACTTC
abundance: few; v_gene: TRBV19; j_gene: TRBJ2-1; d_gene: NA; CDR3aa: CASSIRPFWNEQFF; CDR3nt: TGTGCCAGTAGTATCAGGCCGTTTTGGAATGAGCAGTTCTTC
abundance: NA; v_gene: TRBV5-1; j_gene: TRBJ1-1; d_gene: NA; CDR3aa: CASSLGQLTEAFF; CDR3nt: TGCGCCAGCAGCTTGGGACAGCTCACTGAAGCTTTCTTT
abundance: NA; v_gene: TRBV27; j_gene: TRBJ2-7; d_gene: NA; CDR3aa: CASSLVQGIHEQYF; CDR3nt: TGTGCCAGCAGTTTAGTCCAGGGAATCCACGAGCAGTACTTC
abundance: NA; v_gene: TRBV25-1; j_gene: TRBJ2-7; d_gene: TRBD1; CDR3aa: CASSYSGRGLYEQYF; CDR3nt: TGTGCCAGCAGTTACAGTGGCAGGGGGCTTTACGAGCAGTACTTC
abundance: NA; v_gene: TRBV6-6; j_gene: TRBJ1-3; d_gene: NA; CDR3aa: CASIAVDSGNTIYF; CDR3nt: TGTGCCAGCATAGCAGTAGACTCTGGAAACACCATATATTTT
abundance: few; v_gene: TRBV18; j_gene: TRBJ1-4; d_gene: TRBD1; CDR3aa: CASSPGDSGGGKLFF; CDR3nt: TGTGCCAGCTCACCTGGGGACAGTGGAGGGGGAAAACTGTTTTTT
abundance: NA; v_gene: TRBV7-2; j_gene: TRBJ2-3; d_gene: TRBD2; CDR3aa: CASSFRGGATDTQYF; CDR3nt: TGTGCCAGCAGCTTTCGCGGGGGGGCCACAGATACGCAGTATTTT
abundance: few; v_gene: TRBV7-2; j_gene: TRBJ2-3; d_gene: NA; CDR3aa: CASSSPPAGTQYF; CDR3nt: TGTGCCAGCAGCTCCCCACCTGCGGGTACGCAGTATTTT
abundance: NA; v_gene: TRBV7-9; j_gene: TRBJ2-7; d_gene: NA; CDR3aa: CASSSGAPYEQYF; CDR3nt: TGTGCCAGCAGCTCGGGAGCTCCGTACGAGCAGTACTTC
abundance: NA; v_gene: TRBV5-4; j_gene: TRBJ2-1; d_gene: NA; CDR3aa: CASSPDFDNEQFF; CDR3nt: TGTGCCAGCAGCCCCGACTTCGACAATGAGCAGTTCTTC
abundance: NA; v_gene: TRBV6-5; j_gene: TRBJ2-3; d_gene: TRBD1; CDR3aa: CASSGQEHPTDTQYF; CDR3nt: TGTGCCAGCAGTGGACAGGAACACCCCACAGATACGCAGTATTTT
abundance: once; v_gene: TRBV5-4; j_gene: TRBJ1-4; d_gene: NA; CDR3aa: CASSLSVKGHNEKLFF; CDR3nt: TGTGCCAGCAGCTTGTCAGTTAAGGGGCATAATGAAAAACTGTTTTTT
abundance: NA; v_gene: TRBV7-2; j_gene: TRBJ1-5; d_gene: NA; CDR3aa: CASSAGGGSNQPQHF; CDR3nt: TGTGCCAGCAGCGCGGGAGGGGGGAGCAATCAGCCCCAGCATTTT
abundance: NA; v_gene: TRBV5-4; j_gene: TRBJ2-7; d_gene: TRBD1; CDR3aa: CASSSPGQGLYEQYF; CDR3nt: TGTGCCAGCAGCTCCCCGGGACAGGGTCTTTACGAGCAGTACTTC
abundance: few; v_gene: TRBV2; j_gene: TRBJ1-2; d_gene: NA; CDR3aa: CASRTDGNYGYTF; CDR3nt: TGTGCCAGCCGGACAGACGGGAACTATGGCTACACCTTC
abundance: NA; v_gene: TRBV27; j_gene: TRBJ2-7; d_gene: TRBD2; CDR3aa: CASSSNPSGWAYEQYF; CDR3nt: TGTGCCAGCAGTTCTAACCCTAGCGGGTGGGCCTACGAGCAGTACTTC
abundance: NA; v_gene: TRBV9; j_gene: TRBJ1-1; d_gene: NA; CDR3aa: CASSVEAGVTEAFF; CDR3nt: TGTGCCAGCAGCGTAGAGGCAGGGGTCACTGAAGCTTTCTTT
abundance: few; v_gene: TRBV5-6; j_gene: TRBJ1-6; d_gene: NA; CDR3aa: CASSLSNVASLGLNSPLHF; CDR3nt: TGTGCCAGCAGCTTATCGAATGTGGCGAGCCTTGGACTTAATTCACCCCTCCACTTT
abundance: once; v_gene: TRBV19; j_gene: TRBJ2-7; d_gene: NA; CDR3aa: CASSILPSYEQYF; CDR3nt: TGTGCCAGTAGTATACTACCCTCCTACGAGCAGTACTTC
abundance: few; v_gene: TRBV6-4; j_gene: TRBJ2-1; d_gene: NA; CDR3aa: CASSDSNDGEQFF; CDR3nt: TGTGCCAGCAGTGACTCGAACGACGGGGAGCAGTTCTTC
abundance: once; v_gene: TRBV27; j_gene: TRBJ2-7; d_gene: TRBD1; CDR3aa: CASSQGTGGYEQYF; CDR3nt: TGTGCCAGCAGTCAAGGGACAGGCGGCTACGAGCAGTACTTC
abundance: NA; v_gene: TRBV10-3; j_gene: TRBJ1-2; d_gene: TRBD1; CDR3aa: CAISETLTGVGYTF; CDR3nt: TGTGCCATCAGTGAGACCCTAACAGGGGTTGGCTACACCTTC
abundance: NA; v_gene: TRBV7-8; j_gene: TRBJ1-6; d_gene: NA; CDR3aa: CASSFGLGQSTPLHF; CDR3nt: TGTGCCAGCAGCTTCGGTCTAGGACAGAGCACACCCCTCCACTTT
abundance: NA; v_gene: TRBV30; j_gene: TRBJ1-5; d_gene: NA; CDR3aa: CAWRMQGTQPQHF; CDR3nt: TGTGCCTGGAGAATGCAGGGCACTCAGCCCCAGCATTTT
abundance: NA; v_gene: TRBV12-5; j_gene: TRBJ2-5; d_gene: NA; CDR3aa: CASGLGRGTYQETQYF; CDR3nt: TGTGCTAGTGGTTTAGGCAGGGGCACGTACCAAGAGACCCAGTACTTC
abundance: NA; v_gene: TRBV5-6; j_gene: TRBJ2-7; d_gene: TRBD1; CDR3aa: CASSPGTGVYEQYF; CDR3nt: TGTGCCAGCAGTCCCGGGACAGGGGTCTACGAGCAGTACTTC
abundance: NA; v_gene: TRBV7-2; j_gene: TRBJ2-3; d_gene: TRBD2; CDR3aa: CASSSSGTRGTDTQYF; CDR3nt: TGTGCCAGCAGCTCTTCCGGGACTAGGGGGACAGATACGCAGTATTTT
abundance: few; v_gene: TRBV29-1; j_gene: TRBJ1-4; d_gene: TRBD1; CDR3aa: CSVLGQGGTNEKLFF; CDR3nt: TGCAGCGTGCTGGGACAGGGCGGAACTAATGAAAAACTGTTTTTT
abundance: NA; v_gene: TRBV7-2; j_gene: TRBJ2-2; d_gene: TRBD2; CDR3aa: CASSPSSGGAGELFF; CDR3nt: TGTGCCAGCAGCCCCTCTAGCGGGGGGGCCGGAGAGCTGTTTTTT
abundance: NA; v_gene: TRBV29-1; j_gene: TRBJ2-7; d_gene: TRBD2; CDR3aa: CSALNAGVTSGYEQYF; CDR3nt: TGCAGCGCTCTAAATGCGGGAGTGACTAGCGGTTACGAGCAGTACTTC
abundance: NA; v_gene: TRBV7-9; j_gene: TRBJ1-1; d_gene: NA; CDR3aa: CASSPGQGKMNTEAFF; CDR3nt: TGTGCCAGCAGCCCGGGCCAGGGAAAGATGAACACTGAAGCTTTCTTT
abundance: NA; v_gene: TRBV7-8; j_gene: TRBJ2-2; d_gene: TRBD1; CDR3aa: CASSPQGAMAGELFF; CDR3nt: TGTGCCAGCAGCCCACAGGGGGCAATGGCCGGGGAGCTGTTTTTT
abundance: NA; v_gene: TRBV9; j_gene: TRBJ2-1; d_gene: TRBD2; CDR3aa: CASSGPPGLAGGRINEQFF; CDR3nt: TGTGCCAGCAGCGGCCCGCCGGGACTAGCGGGGGGCCGTATCAATGAGCAGTTCTTC
abundance: few; v_gene: TRBV5-4; j_gene: TRBJ2-7; d_gene: TRBD2; CDR3aa: CASSSPSGLRDEQYF; CDR3nt: TGTGCCAGCAGCTCTCCTAGCGGCCTTCGGGACGAGCAGTACTTC
abundance: NA; v_gene: TRBV7-3; j_gene: TRBJ2-1; d_gene: TRBD2; CDR3aa: CASSLTSGGLSNEQFF; CDR3nt: TGTGCCAGCAGCTTAACTAGCGGGGGGTTGAGCAATGAGCAGTTCTTC
abundance: few; v_gene: TRBV5-1; j_gene: TRBJ2-1; d_gene: TRBD2; CDR3aa: CASRLAGGAYNEQFF; CDR3nt: TGCGCCAGCAGACTAGCGGGGGGGGCTTACAATGAGCAGTTCTTC
abundance: NA; v_gene: TRBV27; j_gene: TRBJ2-7; d_gene: NA; CDR3aa: CASSLRGRTAGGEQYF; CDR3nt: TGTGCCAGCAGCCTCAGGGGGAGGACAGCCGGGGGCGAGCAGTACTTC
abundance: NA; v_gene: TRBV5-8; j_gene: TRBJ1-2; d_gene: NA; CDR3aa: CASSFYNRDFGYTF; CDR3nt: TGTGCCAGCAGCTTTTATAACAGGGATTTTGGCTACACCTTC
abundance: NA; v_gene: TRBV21-1; j_gene: TRBJ1-2; d_gene: NA; CDR3aa: CASSNPRGGWPGWYGYTF; CDR3nt: TGTGCCAGCAGCAACCCAAGGGGAGGGTGGCCGGGGTGGTATGGCTACACCTTC
abundance: NA; v_gene: TRBV4-2; j_gene: TRBJ1-6; d_gene: NA; CDR3aa: CASSPNEGHQLHF; CDR3nt: TGTGCCAGCAGCCCCAATGAGGGACACCAACTCCACTTT
abundance: NA; v_gene: TRBV5-4; j_gene: TRBJ2-1; d_gene: NA; CDR3aa: CASSLQGNNEQFF; CDR3nt: TGTGCCAGCAGCTTACAGGGAAACAATGAGCAGTTCTTC
abundance: NA; v_gene: TRBV7-2; j_gene: TRBJ2-5; d_gene: NA; CDR3aa: CASSPQGGETQYF; CDR3nt: TGTGCCAGCAGCCCGCAGGGGGGCGAGACCCAGTACTTC
abundance: NA; v_gene: TRBV9; j_gene: TRBJ2-2; d_gene: TRBD1; CDR3aa: CASSVTGGGTGELFF; CDR3nt: TGTGCCAGCAGCGTTACAGGGGGCGGGACCGGGGAGCTGTTTTTT
abundance: NA; v_gene: TRBV18; j_gene: TRBJ2-3; d_gene: TRBD2; CDR3aa: CASSPPSGGAGGTDTQYF; CDR3nt: TGTGCCAGCTCACCACCTAGCGGGGGGGCCGGAGGCACAGATACGCAGTATTTT
abundance: NA; v_gene: TRBV4-3; j_gene: TRBJ1-1; d_gene: NA; CDR3aa: CASSQEGFSGTEAFF; CDR3nt: TGCGCCAGCAGCCAAGAGGGGTTTTCGGGGACTGAAGCTTTCTTT
abundance: NA; v_gene: TRBV6-1; j_gene: TRBJ2-7; d_gene: NA; CDR3aa: CASSPYYEQYF; CDR3nt: TGTGCCAGCAGTCCTTATTACGAGCAGTACTTC
abundance: once; v_gene: TRBV2; j_gene: TRBJ1-6; d_gene: NA; CDR3aa: CASSGGGGYSPLHF; CDR3nt: TGTGCCAGCAGTGGCGGGGGAGGGTATTCACCCCTCCACTTT
abundance: NA; v_gene: TRBV7-8; j_gene: TRBJ1-1; d_gene: NA; CDR3aa: CASSLAQGMHTEAFF; CDR3nt: TGTGCCAGCAGCTTAGCGCAGGGGATGCACACTGAAGCTTTCTTT
abundance: NA; v_gene: TRBV4-1; j_gene: TRBJ1-6; d_gene: NA; CDR3aa: CASSQVDRSTYSPLHF; CDR3nt: TGCGCCAGCAGCCAAGTAGACAGGTCAACTTATTCACCCCTCCACTTT
abundance: NA; v_gene: TRBV20-1; j_gene: TRBJ2-7; d_gene: NA; CDR3aa: CSASGTTEQYF; CDR3nt: TGCAGTGCTTCCGGGACAACCGAGCAGTACTTC
abundance: NA; v_gene: TRBV6-5; j_gene: TRBJ1-5; d_gene: TRBD1; CDR3aa: CASSYGQGAGQPQHF; CDR3nt: TGTGCCAGCAGTTATGGACAGGGGGCAGGTCAGCCCCAGCATTTT
abundance: NA; v_gene: TRBV12-5; j_gene: TRBJ2-1; d_gene: NA; CDR3aa: CASGSPSDRHRNNEQFF; CDR3nt: TGTGCTAGTGGTTCCCCATCCGACAGGCACCGGAACAATGAGCAGTTCTTC
abundance: few; v_gene: TRBV11-3; j_gene: TRBJ1-1; d_gene: NA; CDR3aa: CASSPTGFAEAFF; CDR3nt: TGTGCCAGCAGCCCGACAGGTTTCGCTGAAGCTTTCTTT
abundance: NA; v_gene: TRBV10-3; j_gene: TRBJ1-1; d_gene: NA; CDR3aa: CAISESPSMNTEAFF; CDR3nt: TGTGCCATCAGTGAGTCGCCGAGCATGAACACTGAAGCTTTCTTT
abundance: NA; v_gene: TRBV2; j_gene: TRBJ1-1; d_gene: NA; CDR3aa: CASSELNRVRSITF; CDR3nt: TGTGCCAGCAGTGAACTAAACAGGGTGAGGTCTATCACTTTT
abundance: NA; v_gene: TRBV7-9; j_gene: TRBJ2-7; d_gene: NA; CDR3aa: CASSSTRGSSYEQYF; CDR3nt: TGTGCCAGCAGCTCCACTCGAGGGAGCTCCTACGAGCAGTACTTC